The 14 T cell receptor beta chains given below trace back to one sample, sequenced in a study of OX40 agonist ivuxolimab in advanced cancers. The assay was immunoSEQ multiplex PCR, and TCRdb's table has in-frame clones only and misses some. The sample yields roughly 53,000 clones, 85% seen once. The sequences come from CD4+ or CD8+ T cells sorted from blood, collected in a trial of the OX40 agonist ivuxolimab. All receptors come from an adult with an advanced solid tumor such as melanoma, head and neck, liver or kidney cancer.

The gene calls are TRBV4-3 and TRBJ2-3; D is perhaps TRBD2 (6 bases). Deletions cut 0 bases from V and 1 base from J, with 14 bases between. This CDR3 contains 17 residues. CDR1 is LGHNA, CDR2 YSLEER, per germline. This chain's CDR3 is CASSQETSVSGTDTQYF. CDR3 nucleotide sequence: TGCGCCAGCAGCCAAGAGACTAGTGTGAGCGGCACAGATACGCAGTATTTT.

This clone was seen a single time. V usage is TRBV7-9 and J usage is TRBJ1-1, with 7 bases aligning to TRBD1. After removal of 5 bases from V and 8 bases from J, the junction contained 8 bases not matched to a gene. This CDR3 contains 13 residues. Germline-derived CDR1 and CDR2 are SEHNR and FQNEAQ (reference sequence). CDR3 coding DNA: TGTGCCAGCAGCGACAGGGTCGGGGGAGAAGCTTTCTTT. This sequence encodes CASSDRVGGEAFF.

This clone was recorded once. This CDR3 is CASSMRGVPTEAFF. The CDR3 DNA reads TGTGCCAGTAGTATGAGGGGGGTACCCACTGAAGCTTTCTTT. The chain uses TRBV19 and TRBJ1-1; D possibly corresponds to TRBD1 (6 bases). Looked up from germline, CDR1 is LNHDA and CDR2 is SQIVND (reference sequence). CDR3 length: 14 residues. Trimming took 3 bases from V and 4 from J, leaving 12 bases between them.

The V and J genes are TRBV7-9 and TRBJ1-5; TRBD1 aligns across 7 bases. The CDR3 spans 14 residues. Unmatched junction bases numbered 3, after V lost 3 bases and J lost 4 bases. Germline V gene lookup returns CDR1 SEHNR and CDR2 FQNEAQ (reference sequence). The DNA of the CDR3 is TGTGCCAGCAGCTTCCAGGGGGGGAATCAGCCCCAGCATTTT. It translates to CASSFQGGNQPQHF. Full variable domain (remainder filled in from reference TRBV7-9 and TRBJ1-5): DTGVSQNPRHKITKRGQNVTFRCDPISEHNRLYWYRQTLGQGPEFLTYFQNEAQLEKSRLLSDRFSAERPKGSFSTLEIQRTEQGDSAMYLCASSFQGGNQPQHFGDGTRLSIL.

V gene TRBV11-1 combines with J gene TRBJ2-3, with 10 bases lining up with TRBD2. The V segment lost 2 bases and the J segment 4 bases; nucleotides outside the gene matches: 6. The CDR3 is 16 amino acids. Germline lookup yields CDR1 SGHAT and CDR2 FQDESV (reference sequence). The CDR3 DNA is TGTGCCAGCAGCTTACCCCTAGCGGGAGCCCCAGATACGCAGTATTTT. Its protein is CASSLPLAGAPDTQYF.

The V gene is TRBV18, the J gene TRBJ1-6, with D possibly being TRBD1 (6 bases). The CDR3 runs 18 residues. With 3 bases removed from V and 0 bases from J, the gap between germline ends came to 15 bases. Per the germline V gene, CDR1 is KGHSH and CDR2 is LQKENI. CDR3 in amino acids: CASSPTGEGSSYNSPLHF. The CDR3 DNA is TGTGCCAGCTCACCGACAGGAGAGGGAAGCTCCTATAATTCACCCCTCCACTTT.

This rearrangement joins TRBV7-9 to TRBJ2-3; the D call may be TRBD1 or TRBD2 (5 bases each). CDR1 is SEHNR, CDR2 FQNEAQ, per germline (reference sequence). Trimming took off 6 bases at V and 1 base at J, with 17 bases between the two ends. The CDR3 contains 16 residues. CDR3 nucleotides: TGTGCCAGCAGACCAACGAGGGTGGGGGGCACAGATACGCAGTATTTT. Translating gives CASRPTRVGGTDTQYF.

V usage is TRBV20-1 and J usage is TRBJ2-2, with D unresolved. Trimming cost V 3 bases and J 5 bases, with 1 base left between them. CDR1 is DFQATT and CDR2 is SNEGSKA in the germline V gene (reference sequence). The CDR3 is made up of 10 amino acids. The CDR3 protein is CSARTGELFF. As DNA, the CDR3 is TGCAGTGCTAGGACCGGGGAGCTGTTTTTT.

This chain joins TRBV30 and TRBJ2-7, with TRBD1 matching 10 bases. V lost 8 bases and J lost 1; bases outside the gene matches: 5. The CDR3 covers 13 residues. Germline V gene data show CDR1 as GTSNPN and CDR2 as SVGIG (reference sequence). CDR3 sequence reads: CALGTGVSYEQYF. The CDR3 bases are TGTGCCCTTGGGACAGGGGTTTCCTACGAGCAGTACTTC. The full variable domain, its missing parts supplied by reference TRBV30 and TRBJ2-7, is SQTIHQWPATLVQPVGSPLSLECTVEGTSNPNLYWYRQAAGRGLQLLFYSVGIGQISSEVPQNLSASRPQDRQFILSSKKLLLSDSGFYLCALGTGVSYEQYFGPGTRLTVT.

V gene TRBV7-2 combines with J gene TRBJ2-3; D is unclear. CDR1 is SGHTA and CDR2 is FQGNSA in the germline V gene. V was trimmed by 5 bases and J by 0 bases, leaving 12 bases between them. CDR3 length: 15 amino acids. In nucleotides, the CDR3 is TGTGCCAGCAGCGGAAGGGTTCCTAGCACAGATACGCAGTATTTT. It is translated as CASSGRVPSTDTQYF.

V gene TRBV10-1 combines with J gene TRBJ2-5; D ambiguous. The V end lost 10 bases, the J end lost 6 bases, and 9 bases lay between the germline ends. The CDR3 spans 10 residues. Germline CDR1 reads WNHNN; CDR2 reads SYGVQD (reference sequence). The CDR3 DNA reads TGCGCCACCCCCACGAAGACCCAGTACTTC. Amino acids: CATPTKTQYF.

Points on this clone: It is likely a read error: a sequence one base away is far more abundant. Other DNA sequences within the sample encode an identical CDR3. This chain uses TRBV5-1 with TRBJ2-7; D gene ambiguous. CDR3 length: 14 amino acids. Germline V gives CDR1 SGHRS, CDR2 YFSETQ. Trimming left V 3 bases short and J 5 bases short, with 15 bases between. CDR3 loop: CASSSMTFRHEQYF. The CDR3 bases are TGCGCCAGCAGCTCAATGACCTTCAGGCACGAGCAGTACTTC.

V usage is TRBV11-2 and J usage is TRBJ2-5, with a tentative D call TRBD1 (6 bases). CDR1 is SGHAT, CDR2 FQNNGV, per germline. Trimming stripped 2 bases from V and 3 bases from J, with 16 bases between. The CDR3 covers 16 residues. CDR3 loop: CASSLRPGQGKETQYF. The CDR3 nucleotides are TGTGCCAGCAGCTTAAGGCCGGGCCAGGGGAAAGAGACCCAGTACTTC. The complete variable domain, with remaining parts taken from reference TRBV11-2 and TRBJ2-5, reads EAGVAQSPRYKIIEKRQSVAFWCNPISGHATLYWYQQILGQGPKLLIQFQNNGVVDDSQLPKDRFSAERLKGVDSTLKIQPAKLEDSAVYLCASSLRPGQGKETQYFGPGTRLLVL.

V and J are TRBV11-3 and TRBJ1-1; the match to TRBD1 covers 10 bases. This CDR3 contains 16 residues. V gave up 0 bases and J gave up 5 bases; unmatched junction bases: 6. CDR1 is SGHNT and CDR2 is YENEEA in the germline V gene. The CDR3: CASSLDGTGVWTEAFF. The CDR3 DNA reads TGTGCCAGCAGCTTAGATGGGACAGGGGTGTGGACTGAAGCTTTCTTT.